A single TCR beta chain is shown here with its context. What antigen it recognizes has not been identified. Qualities for individual bases were not recorded, and no much larger clone is one base off. The data originate from a study of cytomegalovirus exposure and HLA in healthy donors (TCRdb year 2017). Some background on the complete study: According to a later analysis, the 110 or so validation repertoires were produced on the same platform as the approximately 600 repertoires of the first cohort. The study aimed to test whether signatures of past pathogen exposure could be identified by cataloging public T cell receptors. Along with the approximately 700-subject first cohort, a separate validation cohort of over 90 different subjects was used. To predict cytomegalovirus infection status, the study brought together high-throughput TCR immunosequencing, statistical association of individual TCRs with disease status, and machine learning. What the authors observed across the whole study: A later analysis found that TCRs clustered in the first cohort also tended to co-occur in the approximately 120 validation repertoires, with more than 90% of cluster scores above 0. It was suggested by the authors that the approach could potentially be generalized to other disease states and immunological phenotypes. All 120 or so repertoires were used to score co-occurrence in the validation cohort in a later analysis, because that analysis had no HLA typing for the cohort. The study gave a list of about 150 TCR beta chains associated with cytomegalovirus. Across donors, most TCR sequences were observed very rarely, whereas some public TCRs were present in many individuals. In vitro tests confirmed that three of the cytomegalovirus-associated TCR beta chains recognize cytomegalovirus antigens. In both the original and validation cohorts, the classifier was reported to diagnose cytomegalovirus status with high specificity and sensitivity.

V and J are truncated by 3 bases and 4 bases respectively, leaving an intervening sequence of 16 bases. The CDR3 runs 16 amino acids, cysteine and phenylalanine included. Kept here is only the CDR3 DNA, which spans 48 bases and is read in frame from base 1. Reading the germline V gene gives CDR1 SGDLS and CDR2 YYNGEE. The protocol used for the library was the immunoSEQ multiplex PCR assay. The original methods were these. A statistical classification framework was developed to diagnose cytomegalovirus status using the catalog of TCR beta chain sequences. The source is immuneACCESS, and TCRdb retained only in-frame sequences with V and J called. Part of the clones is not carried over; for the studies checked, unresolved V genes explain less than half of this, and the remainder is unexplained. Clonal size and the V and J genes are those of that table, whereas D and trimming came from the DNA. The sample table records some 120,000 clones; about 83% of these occur just once. The ten largest account for around 1.9% of the sample.

Donors formed part of the validation cohort, which comprised over a hundred subjects and was distinct from the first cohort of under 850 subjects. The origin of this receptor is a woman between 25 and 40 years old in good health and CMV-seronegative. The sequencing sample was made of PBMCs. This sequence uses TRBV9 and TRBJ2-2; tentative D gene TRBD2, with 7 bases matching. CDR3 region: CASSAGGLIGTGELFF. The nucleotides read TGTGCCAGCAGCGCCGGGGGGCTGATCGGCACCGGGGAGCTGTTTTTT.